Presented here are 26 T cell receptor beta chains from one specimen sequenced in a study of cytomegalovirus exposure and HLA in healthy donors. The PCR ran on 60 Vbeta and 13 Jbeta primers. Sequencing used immunoSEQ multiplex PCR; TCRdb keeps in-frame clones, though not all of them. The table includes more than 90,000 clones, roughly 79% detected once. What was sequenced was PBMCs. These receptors all come from a woman aged 70-85 years in good health and CMV-seropositive.

The chain has TRBV10-1 and TRBJ2-5; maybe TRBD2 (6 bases). Germline-derived CDR1 and CDR2 are WNHNN and SYGVQD (reference sequence). This CDR3 contains 16 residues. Trimming removed 2 bases at V and 5 bases at J, with 18 bases between. CDR3 protein: CASSEGRGRLVETQYF. The CDR3 DNA follows: TGCGCCAGCAGTGAGGGGAGAGGGAGGTTGGTGGAGACCCAGTACTTC.

The genes are TRBV4-2 and TRBJ2-1; D uncertain. This CDR3 is built from 16 residues. With 2 bases removed from V and 4 bases from J, the gap between germline ends came to 15 bases. Germline CDR1 LGHNA, CDR2 YNFKEQ. The CDR3 DNA follows: TGTGCCAGCAGCCAAAAGGATGGAGCTAATTACAATGAGCAGTTCTTC. This encodes CASSQKDGANYNEQFF.

This rearrangement joins TRBV2 to TRBJ2-3; 7 bases agree with TRBD2. Germline V gene data show CDR1 as SNHLY and CDR2 as FYNNEI. V trimming: 2 bases; J trimming: 4 bases; junction bases outside the gene matches: 6. This CDR3 spans 15 amino acids. The CDR3 sequence is CASSESGIVADTQYF. CDR3 in DNA: TGTGCCAGCAGTGAAAGCGGGATCGTAGCAGATACGCAGTATTTT.

The chain carries TRBV25-1 and TRBJ2-4; tentatively, D is TRBD2 (6 bases). Per the germline V gene, CDR1 is MGHDK and CDR2 is SYGVNS. The V end lost 4 bases, the J end lost 0 bases, and 10 bases lay between the germline ends. This CDR3 region has 15 residues. CDR3 sequence (DNA): TGTGCCAGCAGTGGACCGGGGGTAGCCAAAAACATTCAGTACTTC. It specifies CASSGPGVAKNIQYF.

The count of this clone is one. V gene TRBV27 combines with J gene TRBJ1-2, with D possibly being TRBD1 (6 bases). The CDR3 length is 9 residues. Germline CDR1 reads MNHEY; CDR2 reads SMNVEV (reference sequence). Written as DNA, the CDR3 is TGTCCTCAGGGGCAAGGCTACACCTTC. Amino acids: CPQGQGYTF.

This clone was counted between two and nine times. The chain recombines TRBV10-3 with TRBJ1-1, with a possible D match to TRBD1 (6 bases). This CDR3 is built from 16 residues. Germline CDR1 ENHRY, CDR2 SYGVKD. V was cut by 0 bases and J by 0 bases, with 11 bases left in between. The DNA for the CDR3 is TGTGCCATCAGTGAGTCTATGGACAGTGTGAACACTGAAGCTTTCTTT. It yields the protein CAISESMDSVNTEAFF.

The V call is TRBV15, the J call TRBJ1-1; TRBD1 aligns across 8 bases. The CDR3 contains 18 residues. CDR1 and CDR2 (germline): LNHNV, YYDKDF (reference sequence). Trimming at V came to 0 bases and at J to 1 base, leaving 10 bases not matched to a gene. The CDR3 reads CATSREPGQGGGNTEAFF. The CDR3 DNA sequence: TGTGCCACCAGCAGAGAGCCTGGACAGGGTGGAGGGAACACTGAAGCTTTCTTT.

The V gene is TRBV5-1, the J gene TRBJ2-2, with a tentative D call TRBD2 (5 bases). Trimming took 5 bases from V and 4 from J, leaving 9 bases between them. CDR1 SGHRS and CDR2 YFSETQ come from the germline V gene. The CDR3 is 13 amino acids. The CDR3 region has the DNA TGCGCCAGCAGAGCGGAGAGCACCGGGGAGCTGTTTTTT. Translating gives CASRAESTGELFF.

This clone was counted a few times. The chain couples TRBV2 to TRBJ1-1; unclear D gene. Germline CDR1 and CDR2: SNHLY and FYNNEI. Trimming shortened V by 7 bases and J by 3 bases, and 9 bases separated the two germline ends. The length of the CDR3 is 12 residues. This CDR3 reads CASILSDTEAFF. In DNA, the CDR3 is TGTGCCAGCATCCTCTCCGACACTGAAGCTTTCTTT.

CDR3 sequence reads: CASSPNFRGTGANVLTF. CDR3 bases: TGTGCCAGCAGCCCGAACTTCAGGGGCACTGGGGCCAACGTCCTGACTTTC. V and J are TRBV11-3 and TRBJ2-6; maybe TRBD1 (6 bases). The germline V and J ends were trimmed by 5 bases and 2 bases, with 16 bases remaining between them. This CDR3 has 17 residues. CDR1 is SGHNT, CDR2 YENEEA, per germline. Supplemented by reference TRBV11-3 and TRBJ2-6, the full variable domain reads EAGVVQSPRYKIIEKKQPVAFWCNPISGHNTLYWYLQNLGQGPELLIRYENEEAVDDSQLPKDRFSAERLKGVDSTLKIQPAELGDSAVYLCASSPNFRGTGANVLTFGAGSRLTVL.

The chain uses TRBV30 and TRBJ1-4; tentative D call: TRBD1 (5 bases). CDR1 GTSNPN and CDR2 SVGIG come from the germline V gene (reference sequence). Trimming removed 0 bases from V and 7 bases from J, with 9 bases in between. This CDR3 is built from 13 residues. The CDR3 here is CAWSVSGVEKLFF. CDR3 DNA: TGTGCCTGGAGTGTGTCGGGGGTTGAAAAACTGTTTTTT.

This clone occurred once. The chain uses TRBV2 and TRBJ2-1; a weak D match, TRBD2 (6 bases). The CDR3 covers 15 residues. Trimming took 3 bases from V and 4 from J, leaving 13 bases between them. CDR1 is SNHLY, CDR2 FYNNEI, per germline. In DNA form, the CDR3 reads TGTGCCAGCAGTGATGGGGGGAGTGGATACAATGAGCAGTTCTTC. Its protein product is CASSDGGSGYNEQFF.

This clone has a single count. This chain links TRBV18 with TRBJ2-2; 7 bases are a match to TRBD1. The V and J ends lost 5 bases and 2 bases, in that order; junction bases with no gene match: 8. Germline CDR1 and CDR2: KGHSH and LQKENI. The CDR3 is 16 amino acids. The CDR3 region is CASSTPDRVNTGELFF. The CDR3, as DNA: TGTGCCAGCTCAACCCCCGACAGGGTAAACACCGGGGAGCTGTTTTTT.

The CDR3 DNA reads TGTGCCAGCAGCTCGCGGGACAGAGAGACCCAGTACTTC. This sequence encodes CASSSRDRETQYF. The genes are TRBV7-6 and TRBJ2-5; TRBD1 is a possible D gene (7 bases). Germline V gene sequence: CDR1 SGHVS, CDR2 FNYEAQ. With 4 bases removed from V and 4 bases from J, the gap between germline ends came to 10 bases. This CDR3 comprises 13 residues.

The chain has TRBV28 and TRBJ2-7, with a possible D match to TRBD2 (6 bases). V lost 1 base, J lost 0 bases, and 10 bases lay in between. This CDR3 has 15 amino acids. Germline CDR1 and CDR2: MDHEN and SYDVKM. CDR3 DNA sequence: TGTGCCAGCAGTTTATCCCAGGGAGGCTCCTACGAGCAGTACTTC. It specifies CASSLSQGGSYEQYF.

This chain connects TRBV28 to TRBJ1-3, with D unclear. The germline V gene encodes CDR1 MDHEN and CDR2 SYDVKM. CDR3 length equals 11 residues. Deletions cut 6 bases from V and 6 bases from J, with 6 bases between. CDR3 bases: TGTGCCAGCAGGCGGGAAAACACCATATATTTT. Encoded protein: CASRRENTIYF.

This clone was seen once. The rearrangement links TRBV18 to TRBJ1-2; D not certain. Germline CDR1 reads KGHSH; CDR2 reads LQKENI. Trimming removed 4 bases from V and 7 bases from J, with 16 bases in between. This CDR3 spans 14 amino acids. The CDR3 reads CASSQDGIRGGYTF. The CDR3 bases are TGTGCCAGCTCACAGGACGGGATTCGCGGTGGCTACACCTTC.

The V gene is TRBV30, the J gene TRBJ2-3; the match to TRBD2 covers 9 bases. The CDR3 consists of 15 residues. Germline V gene sequence: CDR1 GTSNPN, CDR2 SVGIG (reference sequence). V shed 2 bases, J shed 4 bases, and the junction held 7 bases outside the gene matches. The DNA of the CDR3 is TGTGCCTGGAGTCGCGGCGGGAGGGCCGCAGATACGCAGTATTTT. Translated: CAWSRGGRAADTQYF.

This clone showed up just a few times. The rearrangement joins TRBV7-9 to TRBJ2-1; 8 bases are shared with TRBD1. The germline V gene has CDR1 SEHNR and CDR2 FQNEAQ (reference sequence). The CDR3 spans 14 residues. The ends lost 6 bases at V and 6 bases at J; junction bases unmatched: 7. The CDR3 protein is CASRRRGPGNEQFF. CDR3 coding DNA: TGTGCCAGCAGACGCAGGGGGCCGGGCAATGAGCAGTTCTTC.

CDR3 sequence reads: CASSLYKGGGGSNYGYTF. The CDR3 bases are TGTGCCAGCAGTTTATATAAAGGTGGTGGGGGGTCTAACTATGGCTACACCTTC. The rearrangement links TRBV27 to TRBJ1-2, with a weak D call TRBD1 (5 bases). Germline CDR1 reads MNHEY; CDR2 reads SMNVEV (reference sequence). Trimming left V 1 base short and J 0 bases short, with 18 bases between. This CDR3 has 18 amino acids.

In its sample, this clone was seen once. The chain recombines TRBV7-2 with TRBJ2-7; 9 bases fit TRBD2. Germline V gives CDR1 SGHTA, CDR2 FQGNSA. The CDR3 sequence is 16 residues long. J lost 0 bases, V lost 2 bases, and 5 bases had no gene match. The chain's CDR3 is CASSLNPSGASYEQYF. In nucleotides, the CDR3 is TGTGCCAGCAGCTTAAATCCTAGCGGGGCCTCCTACGAGCAGTACTTC.

The chain recombines TRBV7-9 with TRBJ2-3; perhaps TRBD2 as D (6 bases). CDR1 is SEHNR and CDR2 is FQNEAQ in the germline V gene (reference sequence). V was trimmed by 5 bases and J by 5 bases, leaving 11 bases between them. This CDR3 is built from 13 residues. The chain's CDR3 is CASSPKAGDTQYF. The DNA for the CDR3 is TGTGCCAGCAGCCCAAAAGCGGGAGATACGCAGTATTTT.

The count of this clone is one. This chain uses TRBV11-3 with TRBJ2-7; 7 nucleotides line up with TRBD1. CDR1 and CDR2 (germline): SGHNT, YENEEA. This CDR3 contains 13 residues. Losses at the gene ends were 5 bases for V and 4 bases for J; bases not matched to a gene: 5. The CDR3 sequence: CASSRDRAYEQYF. The CDR3 DNA reads as TGTGCCAGCAGCAGAGACAGGGCGTACGAGCAGTACTTC.

This clone was found a few times. The gene calls are TRBV5-4 and TRBJ1-4; TRBD1 might be the D (5 bases). Deletions cut 4 bases from V and 7 bases from J, with 20 bases between. The CDR3 contains 16 residues. CDR1 and CDR2 (germline): SGHNT, YYREEE (reference sequence). The CDR3 is CASSPTDPGESEKLFF. In DNA form, the CDR3 reads TGTGCCAGCAGCCCGACAGACCCGGGGGAAAGTGAAAAACTGTTTTTT.

The genes are TRBV11-3 and TRBJ2-7; 10 bases are a match to TRBD1. From germline, CDR1 is SGHNT and CDR2 YENEEA. Unmatched junction bases numbered 4, after V lost 5 bases and J lost 0 bases. This CDR3 region has 15 residues. CDR3 region: CASSTRQGASYEQYF. The CDR3 coding sequence is TGTGCCAGCAGCACCAGACAGGGGGCCTCCTACGAGCAGTACTTC.

This chain uses TRBV30 with TRBJ2-7; 11 bases line up with TRBD1. The CDR3 spans 15 residues. V lost 0 bases, J lost 3 bases, and 4 bases stayed unmatched. The germline CDR1 and CDR2 sequences are GTSNPN and SVGIG (reference sequence). CDR3 nucleotides: TGTGCCTGGAGTGTAAGGGACAGGGGGATCTACGAGCAGTACTTC. Its protein is CAWSVRDRGIYEQYF.